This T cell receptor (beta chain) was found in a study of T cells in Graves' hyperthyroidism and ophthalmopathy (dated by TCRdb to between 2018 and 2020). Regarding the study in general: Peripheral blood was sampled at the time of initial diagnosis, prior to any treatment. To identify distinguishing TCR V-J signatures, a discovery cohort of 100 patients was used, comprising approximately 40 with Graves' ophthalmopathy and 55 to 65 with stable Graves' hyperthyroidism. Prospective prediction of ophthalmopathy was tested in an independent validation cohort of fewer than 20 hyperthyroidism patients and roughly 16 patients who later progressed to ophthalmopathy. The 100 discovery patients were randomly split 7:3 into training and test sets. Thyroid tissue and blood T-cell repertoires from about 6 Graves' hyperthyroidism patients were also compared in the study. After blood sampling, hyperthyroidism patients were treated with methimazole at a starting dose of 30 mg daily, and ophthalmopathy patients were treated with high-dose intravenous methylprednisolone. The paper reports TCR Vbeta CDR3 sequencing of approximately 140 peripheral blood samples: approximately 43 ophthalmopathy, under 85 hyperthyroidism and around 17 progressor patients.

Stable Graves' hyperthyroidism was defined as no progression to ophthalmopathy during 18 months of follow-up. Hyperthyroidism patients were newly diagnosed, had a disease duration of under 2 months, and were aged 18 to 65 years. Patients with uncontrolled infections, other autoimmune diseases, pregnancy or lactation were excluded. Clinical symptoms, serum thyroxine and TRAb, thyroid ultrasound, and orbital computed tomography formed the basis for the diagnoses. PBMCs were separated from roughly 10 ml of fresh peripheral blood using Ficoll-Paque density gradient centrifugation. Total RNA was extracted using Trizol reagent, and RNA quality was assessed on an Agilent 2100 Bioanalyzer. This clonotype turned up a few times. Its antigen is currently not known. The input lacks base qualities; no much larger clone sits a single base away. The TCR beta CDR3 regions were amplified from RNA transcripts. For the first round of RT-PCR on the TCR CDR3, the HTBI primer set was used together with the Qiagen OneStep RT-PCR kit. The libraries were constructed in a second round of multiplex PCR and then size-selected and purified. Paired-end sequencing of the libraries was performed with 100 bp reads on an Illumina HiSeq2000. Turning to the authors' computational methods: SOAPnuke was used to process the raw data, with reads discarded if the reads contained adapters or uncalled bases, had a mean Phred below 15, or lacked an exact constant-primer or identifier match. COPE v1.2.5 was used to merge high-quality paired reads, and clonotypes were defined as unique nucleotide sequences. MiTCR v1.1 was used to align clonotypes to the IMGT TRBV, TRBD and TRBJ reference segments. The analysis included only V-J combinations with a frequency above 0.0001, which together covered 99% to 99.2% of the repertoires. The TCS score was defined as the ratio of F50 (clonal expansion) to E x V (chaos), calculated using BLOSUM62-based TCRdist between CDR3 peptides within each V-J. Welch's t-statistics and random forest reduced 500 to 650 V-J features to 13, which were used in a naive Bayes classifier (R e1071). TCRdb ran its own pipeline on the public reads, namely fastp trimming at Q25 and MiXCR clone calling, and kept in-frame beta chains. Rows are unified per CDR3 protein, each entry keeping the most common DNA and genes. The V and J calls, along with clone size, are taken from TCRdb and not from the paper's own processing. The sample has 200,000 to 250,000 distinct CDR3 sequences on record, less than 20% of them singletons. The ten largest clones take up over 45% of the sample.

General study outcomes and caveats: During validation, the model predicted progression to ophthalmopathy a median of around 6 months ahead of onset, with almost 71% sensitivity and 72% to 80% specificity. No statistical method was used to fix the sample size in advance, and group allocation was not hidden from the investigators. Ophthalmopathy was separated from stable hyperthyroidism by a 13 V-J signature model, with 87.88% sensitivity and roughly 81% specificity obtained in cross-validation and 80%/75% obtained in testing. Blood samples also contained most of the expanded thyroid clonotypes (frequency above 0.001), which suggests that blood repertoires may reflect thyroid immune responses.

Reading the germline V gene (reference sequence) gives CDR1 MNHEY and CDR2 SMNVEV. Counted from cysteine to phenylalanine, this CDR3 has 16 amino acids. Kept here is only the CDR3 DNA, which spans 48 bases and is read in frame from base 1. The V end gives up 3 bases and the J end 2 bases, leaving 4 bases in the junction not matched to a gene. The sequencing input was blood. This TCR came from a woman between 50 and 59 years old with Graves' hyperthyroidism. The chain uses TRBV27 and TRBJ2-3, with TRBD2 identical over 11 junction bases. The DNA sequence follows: TGTGCCAGCAGTTTGACTAGCGGGACACACACAGATACGCAGTATTTT. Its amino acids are CASSLTSGTHTDTQYF.